A single TCR beta chain is shown here with its context. Other DNA variants within this sample encode the same CDR3. Trimming stripped 4 bases from V and 4 bases from J, with 13 bases between. The germline CDR1 and CDR2 sequences are LGHDT and YNNKEL (reference sequence). This CDR3 spans 14 amino acids. This entry is derived from a study of blood T cell repertoires in COVID-19. The overall study: Spain, Italy and the United States supplied samples that represented acute and convalescent COVID-19. Sample material is recorded as cDNA or gDNA derived from T cells, B-cell-depleted T cells, or PBMCs.

Authors' data handling: Scientists estimated how many nucleated cells there were by amplifying reference gene primers. Produced via immunoSEQ multiplex PCR; TCRdb's table is partial and in-frame only. That table supplies the V and J calls and clone size; D and trimming were determined from the DNA. Of about 140,000 clones listed, 65% to 80% are singletons. This clonotype originated in a man older than 75 with acute or convalescent COVID-19. Sequences were obtained from peripheral blood. The chain has TRBV3-1 (or the pseudogene TRBV3-2) and TRBJ1-2; maybe TRBD1 (5 bases). The DNA of the CDR3 is TGTGCCAGCAGCCCGTTGGGAGGGGTCTATGGCTACACCTTC. Translation gives CASSPLGGVYGYTF.